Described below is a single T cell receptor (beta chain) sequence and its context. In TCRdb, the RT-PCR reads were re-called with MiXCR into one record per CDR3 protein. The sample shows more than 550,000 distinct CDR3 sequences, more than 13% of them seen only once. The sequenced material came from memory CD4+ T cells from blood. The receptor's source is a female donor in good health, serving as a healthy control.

DNA for the CDR3: TGTGCCAGCAGCCGCTATCAGACCGGGGAGCTGTTTTTT. Translated, it gives CASSRYQTGELFF. This chain links TRBV7-6 with TRBJ2-2, with no clear D. This CDR3 comprises 13 residues. CDR1 is SGHVS and CDR2 is FNYEAQ in the germline V gene. V was trimmed by 5 bases and J by 5 bases, leaving 9 bases between them.